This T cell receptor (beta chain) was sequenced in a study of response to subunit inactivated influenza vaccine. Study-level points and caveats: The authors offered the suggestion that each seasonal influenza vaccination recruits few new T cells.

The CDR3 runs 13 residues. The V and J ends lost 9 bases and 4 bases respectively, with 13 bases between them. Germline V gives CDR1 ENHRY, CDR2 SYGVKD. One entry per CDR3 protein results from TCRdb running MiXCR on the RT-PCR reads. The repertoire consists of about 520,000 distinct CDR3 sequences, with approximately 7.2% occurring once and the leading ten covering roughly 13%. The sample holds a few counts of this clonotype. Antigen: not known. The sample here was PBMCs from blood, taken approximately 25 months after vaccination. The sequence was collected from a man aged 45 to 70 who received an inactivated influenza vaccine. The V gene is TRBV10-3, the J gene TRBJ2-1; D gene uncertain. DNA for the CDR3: TGTGCCATTGGGCCCCACACTTACAATGAGCAGTTCTTC. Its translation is CAIGPHTYNEQFF.